This TCR beta chain was recorded in a study of T cell responses to AZD1222 COVID-19 vaccine. Using immunoSEQ multiplex PCR, the repertoire was profiled, and TCRdb retains in-frame clones only, with some absent. Of approximately 150,000 clones in the sample, over 85% were seen once. This CDR3 region has 14 residues. Germline V gene lookup returns CDR1 LGHDT and CDR2 YNNKEL (reference sequence). Losses at the gene ends were 2 bases for V and 3 bases for J; bases not matched to a gene: 1. This clone was seen once. The clonotype was recovered from an adult in good health. This chain links TRBV3-1 (or the pseudogene TRBV3-2) with TRBJ2-5, with 9 bases identical to TRBD2. The input for sequencing was peripheral blood, taken on day 0 of AZD1222 vaccination. Here the CDR3 reads CASSQLAGEETQYF. CDR3 DNA: TGTGCCAGCAGCCAATTAGCGGGAGAAGAGACCCAGTACTTC.